These T cell receptor beta chains were read from a single sample in a study of CD8 T cells in ankylosing spondylitis. MiXCR was run by TCRdb on the 5' RACE reads, yielding one entry per CDR3 protein. Counted here are about 480,000 distinct CDR3 sequences, under 20% occurring once; the ten biggest clones make up over 0.9%. Material for sequencing was blood, either unsorted or a sorted T cell fraction (not recorded which). These receptors were obtained from a male donor with ankylosing spondylitis. Both conserved end residues are part of each CDR3. The D gene is left open where the match is weak. Clone size, where shown, is once, few, many, or a class for clones that have expanded.

>.|TRBV2|.|TRBJ2-1
CASTGSGAPYNEQFF
TGTGCCAGCACCGGGTCGGGAGCCCCCTACAATGAGCAGTTCTTC
>TRBD2|TRBV6-1|.|TRBJ2-2
CASSRGTSGTGELFF
TGTGCCAGCAGTCGCGGGACTAGCGGCACCGGGGAGCTGTTTTTT
>TRBD1|TRBV7-9|.|TRBJ2-3
CASSLQGALSDTQYF
TGTGCCAGCAGCTTACAGGGGGCGCTTTCCGATACGCAGTATTTT
>.|TRBV12-3/TRBV12-4|many|TRBJ2-2
CASRGQGTGELFF
TGTGCCAGCAGGGGCCAGGGGACCGGGGAGCTGTTTTTT
>.|TRBV7-3|.|TRBJ2-3
CASSLFSAVGGLTDTQYF
TGTGCCAGCAGCTTATTCTCCGCGGTGGGCGGGCTCACAGATACGCAGTATTTT
>TRBD2|TRBV5-5|.|TRBJ2-2
CASSGLANTGELFF
TGTGCCAGCAGCGGACTAGCGAACACCGGGGAGCTGTTTTTT
>.|TRBV9|.|TRBJ2-3
CASSVAQGTDTQYF
TGTGCCAGCAGCGTAGCCCAGGGCACAGATACGCAGTATTTT
>.|TRBV6-1|.|TRBJ1-2
CASTGARENYGYTF
TGTGCCAGCACGGGCGCGAGGGAAAACTATGGCTACACCTTC
>.|TRBV28|few|TRBJ2-5
CASSRYTQYF
TGTGCCAGCAGTCGTTATACCCAGTACTTC
>.|TRBV20-1|few|TRBJ2-7
CSARSVTGTYEQYF
TGCAGTGCTAGGTCGGTGACAGGTACCTACGAGCAGTACTTC
>.|TRBV5-1|few|TRBJ1-5
CASSLAGAGQPQHF
TGCGCCAGCAGCTTGGCGGGGGCGGGACAGCCCCAGCATTTT
>TRBD1|TRBV9|.|TRBJ1-2
CASSARTTGSLGYTF
TGTGCCAGCAGCGCCCGAACGACAGGGTCTCTCGGCTACACCTTC
>TRBD1|TRBV29-1|.|TRBJ2-7
CSVGGQASSYEQYF
TGCAGCGTTGGGGGACAGGCCAGCTCCTACGAGCAGTACTTC
>.|TRBV6-5|.|TRBJ2-7
CASSYMGEQYF
TGTGCCAGCAGTTACATGGGGGAGCAGTACTTC
>.|TRBV12-3/TRBV12-4|.|TRBJ1-4
CASSPQFATNEKLFF
TGTGCCAGCAGCCCACAGTTTGCAACTAATGAAAAACTGTTTTTT
>TRBD1|TRBV28|many|TRBJ1-2
CASRTGGRGYTF
TGTGCCAGCAGGACAGGGGGCCGTGGCTACACCTTC
>.|TRBV29-1|.|TRBJ1-1
CSATPDTEAFF
TGCAGCGCGACCCCGGACACTGAAGCTTTCTTT
>.|TRBV7-8|few|TRBJ2-3
CASSRWAYSTDTQYF
TGTGCCAGCAGCCGTTGGGCATATAGCACAGATACGCAGTATTTT
>.|TRBV6-2/TRBV6-3|many|TRBJ1-1
CASTPMGMNTEAFF
TGTGCCAGCACCCCGATGGGGATGAACACTGAAGCTTTCTTT
>.|TRBV5-1|.|TRBJ1-4
CASPDEATNEKLFF
TGCGCCAGCCCCGATGAAGCAACTAATGAAAAACTGTTTTTT
>.|TRBV12-3/TRBV12-4|.|TRBJ1-5
CASSLWSRDQPQHF
TGTGCCAGCAGTTTGTGGAGCCGGGATCAGCCCCAGCATTTT
>TRBD1|TRBV7-8|.|TRBJ2-3
CASIQGAKGADTQYF
TGTGCCAGCATACAGGGGGCTAAAGGCGCAGATACGCAGTATTTT
>TRBD2|TRBV12-3/TRBV12-4|many|TRBJ2-7
CASSLSSGSYEQYF
TGTGCCAGCAGTTTATCTAGCGGGAGTTACGAGCAGTACTTC
>.|TRBV6-2/TRBV6-3|.|TRBJ2-1
CASSERVEQFF
TGTGCCAGCAGCGAAAGGGTTGAGCAGTTCTTC
>.|TRBV11-2|few|TRBJ2-3
CASSFRLRTSTDTQYF
TGTGCCAGCAGCTTTCGCTTGAGAACTAGCACAGATACGCAGTATTTT
>.|TRBV20-1|many|TRBJ2-7
CSARELTRHPYEQYF
TGCAGTGCTAGAGAGCTGACCCGTCATCCCTACGAGCAGTACTTC
>TRBD1|TRBV5-1|.|TRBJ2-2
CASSYTSGTGTGELFF
TGCGCCAGCAGCTATACCTCCGGGACAGGCACCGGGGAGCTGTTTTTT
>.|TRBV4-1|.|TRBJ1-4
CASSQGSGRGLSNEKLFF
TGCGCCAGCAGCCAAGGGAGCGGCAGGGGCCTATCTAATGAAAAACTGTTTTTT
>TRBD1|TRBV6-1|few|TRBJ1-6
CASGEQGASSPLHF
TGTGCCAGCGGGGAACAGGGGGCAAGTTCACCCCTCCACTTT
>.|TRBV7-9|few|TRBJ2-5
CASSSTGQRGETQYF
TGTGCCAGCAGCTCGACGGGACAAAGGGGGGAGACCCAGTACTTC
>TRBD2|TRBV7-8|.|TRBJ2-1
CASSPPLRLAGGTEQFF
TGTGCCAGCTCACCACCCCTTAGACTAGCGGGGGGTACTGAGCAGTTCTTC
>.|TRBV20-1|.|TRBJ1-2
CSARVPGNRGGYTF
TGCAGTGCTAGAGTTCCTGGGAACCGGGGGGGCTACACCTTC
>TRBD1|TRBV12-5|few|TRBJ1-1
CASGYGTGATEAFF
TGTGCTAGTGGTTATGGGACAGGGGCCACTGAAGCTTTCTTT
>.|TRBV5-1|few|TRBJ2-7
CASSPSTGSYSYEQYF
TGCGCCAGCAGCCCGTCGACGGGGAGTTACTCCTACGAGCAGTACTTC
>.|TRBV20-1|few|TRBJ2-1
CSVKSLGRAEQFF
TGCAGTGTCAAATCTCTGGGTCGGGCTGAGCAGTTCTTC
>.|TRBV4-2|.|TRBJ2-2
CASSQGAPGDTGELFF
TGTGCCAGCAGCCAAGGGGCCCCGGGGGACACCGGGGAGCTGTTTTTT
>.|TRBV5-6|.|TRBJ2-3
CASSWIQGKDTQYF
TGTGCCAGCAGCTGGATTCAGGGGAAAGATACGCAGTATTTT
>.|TRBV12-3/TRBV12-4|few|TRBJ2-2
CASSRSSGKNTGELFF
TGTGCCAGCAGCCGCTCCTCGGGGAAGAACACCGGGGAGCTGTTTTTT
>TRBD1|TRBV2|few|TRBJ1-2
CASTGTGESYGYTF
TGTGCCAGCACTGGGACAGGGGAAAGCTATGGCTACACCTTC
>.|TRBV9|.|TRBJ1-1
CASSVGGPMNTEAFF
TGTGCCAGCAGCGTAGGCGGTCCGATGAACACTGAAGCTTTCTTT
>.|TRBV29-1|few|TRBJ2-3
CSVNHYRTDTDTQYF
TGCAGCGTTAATCACTACCGAACAGACACAGATACGCAGTATTTT
>.|TRBV10-3|few|TRBJ1-4
CAISESANEKLFF
TGTGCCATCAGTGAGTCTGCTAATGAAAAACTGTTTTTT
>TRBD2|TRBV27|.|TRBJ2-5
CATRQRGGGETQYF
TGTGCCACCCGCCAGCGGGGGGGCGGGGAGACCCAGTACTTC
>TRBD1|TRBV18|many|TRBJ2-7
CASSPGQGWNEQYF
TGTGCCAGCTCACCGGGACAGGGATGGAACGAGCAGTACTTC
>TRBD2|TRBV4-1|.|TRBJ2-7
CASSQWTSGPKQYF
TGCGCCAGCAGCCAGTGGACTAGCGGTCCCAAGCAGTACTTC
>.|TRBV6-5|.|TRBJ1-2
CASRKAPYGYTF
TGTGCCAGCAGAAAAGCCCCCTATGGCTACACCTTC
>.|TRBV20-1|.|TRBJ1-5
CSARGDGAGSQPQHF
TGCAGTGCTAGAGGGGACGGGGCGGGGAGTCAGCCCCAGCATTTT
>.|TRBV9|.|TRBJ1-4
CASSVGGTNEKLFF
TGTGCCAGCAGCGTGGGGGGGACTAATGAAAAACTGTTTTTT
>TRBD1|TRBV6-5|.|TRBJ2-3
CASSYRGRGATDTQYF
TGTGCCAGCAGTTACAGGGGGCGAGGGGCCACAGATACGCAGTATTTT
>TRBD1|TRBV20-1|.|TRBJ2-1
CSAQGGLSNEQFF
TGCAGTGCTCAAGGGGGCCTGTCGAATGAGCAGTTCTTC
>.|TRBV13|.|TRBJ2-1
CASRRGPVMYEQFF
TGTGCCAGCCGTCGCGGGCCGGTAATGTATGAGCAGTTCTTC
>TRBD1|TRBV12-3/TRBV12-4|.|TRBJ1-5
CASSRGQGAAQPQHF
TGTGCCAGCAGCAGAGGACAGGGGGCGGCTCAGCCCCAGCATTTT
>TRBD2|TRBV29-1|few|TRBJ2-1
CSVPGLAGAGYNEQFF
TGCAGCGTCCCGGGACTAGCGGGAGCTGGGTACAATGAGCAGTTCTTC
>TRBD1|TRBV7-9|.|TRBJ1-1
CASSPRGTGKRITEAFF
TGTGCCAGCAGCCCGAGAGGGACAGGGAAAAGGATAACTGAAGCTTTCTTT
>.|TRBV4-2|few|TRBJ2-1
CASSQGGEEQFF
TGTGCCAGCAGCCAAGGCGGAGAAGAGCAGTTCTTC
>TRBD2|TRBV20-1|few|TRBJ2-7
CSARDLGGSEYEQYF
TGCAGTGCTAGAGATCTGGGCGGGAGTGAGTACGAGCAGTACTTC
>TRBD1|TRBV5-4|few|TRBJ2-1
CASSSGTEYNEQFF
TGTGCCAGCAGCTCCGGGACAGAGTACAATGAGCAGTTCTTC
>.|TRBV6-5|many|TRBJ2-3
CASSYGGRSDTQYF
TGTGCCAGCAGTTACGGGGGGAGATCAGATACGCAGTATTTT